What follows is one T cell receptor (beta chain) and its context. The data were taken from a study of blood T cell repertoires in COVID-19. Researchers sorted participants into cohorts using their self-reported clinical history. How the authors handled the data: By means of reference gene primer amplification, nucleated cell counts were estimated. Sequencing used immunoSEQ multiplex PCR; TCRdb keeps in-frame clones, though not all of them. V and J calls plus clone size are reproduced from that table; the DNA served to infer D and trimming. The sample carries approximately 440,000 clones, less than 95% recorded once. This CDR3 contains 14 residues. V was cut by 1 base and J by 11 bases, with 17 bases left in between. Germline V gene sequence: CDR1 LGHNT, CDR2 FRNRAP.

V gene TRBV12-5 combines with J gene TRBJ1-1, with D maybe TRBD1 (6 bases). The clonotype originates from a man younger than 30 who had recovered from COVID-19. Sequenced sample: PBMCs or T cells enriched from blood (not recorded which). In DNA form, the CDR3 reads TGTGCTAGTGGTTTGGCAGACAGGACCCAAGGCGCTTTCTTT. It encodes CASGLADRTQGAFF.